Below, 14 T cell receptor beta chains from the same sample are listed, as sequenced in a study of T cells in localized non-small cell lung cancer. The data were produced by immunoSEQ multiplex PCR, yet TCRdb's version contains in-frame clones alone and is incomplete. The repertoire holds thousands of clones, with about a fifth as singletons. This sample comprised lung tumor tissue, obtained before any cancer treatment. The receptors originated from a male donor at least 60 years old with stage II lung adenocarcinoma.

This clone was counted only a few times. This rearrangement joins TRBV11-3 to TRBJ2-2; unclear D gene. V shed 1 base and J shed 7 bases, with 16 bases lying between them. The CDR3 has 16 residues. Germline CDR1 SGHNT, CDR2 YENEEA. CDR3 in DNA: TGTGCCAGCAGCTTAGGCCCCTCCGGGTTGGGCGGGGAGCTGTTTTTT. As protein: CASSLGPSGLGGELFF.

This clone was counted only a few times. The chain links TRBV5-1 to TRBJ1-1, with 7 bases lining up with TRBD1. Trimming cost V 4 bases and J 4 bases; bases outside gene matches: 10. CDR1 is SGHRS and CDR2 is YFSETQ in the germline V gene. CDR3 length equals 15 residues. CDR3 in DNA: TGCGCCAGCAGCCAAGGGACAGCAAGGAGCACTGAAGCTTTCTTT. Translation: CASSQGTARSTEAFF.

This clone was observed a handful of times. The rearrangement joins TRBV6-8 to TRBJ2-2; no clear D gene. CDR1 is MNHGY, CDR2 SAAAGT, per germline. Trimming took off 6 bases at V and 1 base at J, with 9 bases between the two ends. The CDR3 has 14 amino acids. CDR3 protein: CASSSSWNTGELFF. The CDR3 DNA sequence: TGTGCCAGCAGCTCCTCTTGGAACACCGGGGAGCTGTTTTTT.

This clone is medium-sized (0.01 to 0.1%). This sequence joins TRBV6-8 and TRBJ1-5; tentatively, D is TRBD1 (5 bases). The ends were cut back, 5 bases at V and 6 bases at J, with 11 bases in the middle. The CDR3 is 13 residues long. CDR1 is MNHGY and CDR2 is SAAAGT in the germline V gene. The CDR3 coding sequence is TGTGCCAGCAGTCTAGGGACCGGTCAGCCCCAGCATTTT. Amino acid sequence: CASSLGTGQPQHF.

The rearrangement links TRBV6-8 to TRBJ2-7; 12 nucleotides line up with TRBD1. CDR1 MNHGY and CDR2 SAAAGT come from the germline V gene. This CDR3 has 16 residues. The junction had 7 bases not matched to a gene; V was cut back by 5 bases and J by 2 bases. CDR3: CASSKGDRGLAYEQYF. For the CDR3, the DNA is TGTGCCAGCAGTAAAGGGGACAGGGGGCTTGCCTACGAGCAGTACTTC.

The CDR3, as DNA: TGTGCCAGTGCCCAGGGAATGTTTGCAACTAATGAAAAACTGTTTTTT. As protein: CASAQGMFATNEKLFF. The chain links TRBV12-2 to TRBJ1-4; TRBD1, the table's D call, lacks a check against the DNA. TRBV12-2 is an annotated pseudogene. The CDR3 totals 16 residues.

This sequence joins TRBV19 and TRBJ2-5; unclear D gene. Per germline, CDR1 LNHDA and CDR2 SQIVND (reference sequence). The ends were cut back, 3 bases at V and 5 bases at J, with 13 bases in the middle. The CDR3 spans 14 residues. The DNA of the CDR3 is TGTGCCAGTAGTATTAGAGGAGTAGTGGAGACCCAGTACTTC. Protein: CASSIRGVVETQYF. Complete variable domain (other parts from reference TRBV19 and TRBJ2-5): DGGITQSPKYLFRKEGQNVTLSCEQNLNHDAMYWYRQDPGQGLRLIYYSQIVNDFQKGDIAEGYSVSREKKESFPLTVTSAQKNPTAFYLCASSIRGVVETQYFGPGTRLLVL.

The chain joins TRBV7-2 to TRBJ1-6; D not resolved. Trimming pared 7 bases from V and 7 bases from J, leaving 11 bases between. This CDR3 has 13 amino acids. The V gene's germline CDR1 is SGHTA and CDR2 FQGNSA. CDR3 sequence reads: CASTLDPNSPLHF. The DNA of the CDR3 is TGTGCCAGCACCCTCGACCCGAATTCACCCCTCCACTTT.

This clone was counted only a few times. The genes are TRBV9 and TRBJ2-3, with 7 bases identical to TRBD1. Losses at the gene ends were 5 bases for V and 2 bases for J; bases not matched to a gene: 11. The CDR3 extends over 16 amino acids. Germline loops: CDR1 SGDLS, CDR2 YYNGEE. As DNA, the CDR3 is TGTGCCAGCAGTTCCACAGGGGTAGGCCCCACAGATACGCAGTATTTT. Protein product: CASSSTGVGPTDTQYF.

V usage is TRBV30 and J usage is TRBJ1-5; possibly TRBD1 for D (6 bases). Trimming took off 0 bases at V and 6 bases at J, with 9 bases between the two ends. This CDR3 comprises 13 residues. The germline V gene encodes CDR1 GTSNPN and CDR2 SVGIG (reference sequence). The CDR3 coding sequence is TGTGCCTGGAGTGTACGGGGGGCTCAGCCCCAGCATTTT. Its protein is CAWSVRGAQPQHF.

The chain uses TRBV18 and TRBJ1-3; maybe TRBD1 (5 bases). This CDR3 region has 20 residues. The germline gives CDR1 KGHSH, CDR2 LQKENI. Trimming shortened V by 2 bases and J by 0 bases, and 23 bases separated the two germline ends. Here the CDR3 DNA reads TGTGCCAGCTCACCATTCGGAGTCCCCCAGGGAAGCGGCTCTGGAAACACCATATATTTT. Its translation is CASSPFGVPQGSGSGNTIYF. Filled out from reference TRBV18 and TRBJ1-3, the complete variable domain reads NAGVMQNPRHLVRRRGQEARLRCSPMKGHSHVYWYRQLPEEGLKFMVYLQKENIIDESGMPKERFSAEFPKEGPSILRIQQVVRGDSAAYFCASSPFGVPQGSGSGNTIYFGEGSWLTVV.

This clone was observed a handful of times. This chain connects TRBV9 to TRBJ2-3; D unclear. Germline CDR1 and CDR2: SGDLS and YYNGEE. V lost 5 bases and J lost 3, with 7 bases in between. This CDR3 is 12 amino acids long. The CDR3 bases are TGTGCCAGCAGTTCAATTACAGATACGCAGTATTTT. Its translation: CASSSITDTQYF.

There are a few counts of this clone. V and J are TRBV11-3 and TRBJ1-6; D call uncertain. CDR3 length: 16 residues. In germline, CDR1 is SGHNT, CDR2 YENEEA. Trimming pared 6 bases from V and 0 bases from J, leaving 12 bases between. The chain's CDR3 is CASREAISSYNSPLHF. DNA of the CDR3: TGTGCCAGCAGAGAGGCAATCAGCTCCTATAATTCACCCCTCCACTTT.

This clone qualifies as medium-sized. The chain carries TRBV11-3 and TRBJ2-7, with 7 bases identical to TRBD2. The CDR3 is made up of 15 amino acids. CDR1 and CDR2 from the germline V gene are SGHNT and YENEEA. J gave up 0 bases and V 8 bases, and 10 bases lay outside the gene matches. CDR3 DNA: TGTGCCAGCCGACGGGGGGACGGAAGCTCCTACGAGCAGTACTTC. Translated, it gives CASRRGDGSSYEQYF.